This T cell receptor (beta chain) was profiled in a study of spatial heterogeneity in lung cancer. Study-wide points: Resection saw ubiquitous expanded tumor TCRs appear in blood more than follow-up did.

A single record per CDR3 protein comes from TCRdb applying MiXCR to the 5' RACE reads. The data hold about 21,000 distinct CDR3 sequences, with approximately 4.6% observed a single time. At least ten counts were recorded for this clonotype. Its target is unknown. Time point meaning: sample taken at primary tumor resection. The sequencing here drew on PBMCs, taken at surgery. The TCR was taken from a male donor with early-stage non-small cell lung cancer.

The CDR3 nucleotides are TGTGCCAGCAGCCTACCTCCTATTTACGAGCAGTACTTC. It translates to CASSLPPIYEQYF. The chain combines TRBV6-2 or TRBV6-3 with TRBJ2-7; unclear D gene. Germline-derived CDR1 and CDR2 are MNHEY and SVGEGT. Trimming pared 6 bases from V and 4 bases from J, leaving 13 bases between. CDR3 length: 13 residues.